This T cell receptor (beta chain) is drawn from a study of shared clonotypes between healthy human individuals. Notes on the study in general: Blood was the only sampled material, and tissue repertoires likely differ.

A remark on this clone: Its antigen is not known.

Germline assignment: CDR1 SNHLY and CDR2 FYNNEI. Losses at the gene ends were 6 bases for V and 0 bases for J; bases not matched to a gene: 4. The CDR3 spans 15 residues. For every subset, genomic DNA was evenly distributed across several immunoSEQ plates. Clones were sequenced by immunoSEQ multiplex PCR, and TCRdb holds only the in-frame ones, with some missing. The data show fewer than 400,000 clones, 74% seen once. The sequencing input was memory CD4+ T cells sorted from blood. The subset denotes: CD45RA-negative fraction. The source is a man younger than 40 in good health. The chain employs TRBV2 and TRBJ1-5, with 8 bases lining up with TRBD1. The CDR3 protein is CASRGQGDSNQPQHF. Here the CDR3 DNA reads TGTGCCAGCAGAGGACAGGGCGATAGCAATCAGCCCCAGCATTTT. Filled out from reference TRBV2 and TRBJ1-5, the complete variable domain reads EPEVTQTPSHQVTQMGQEVILRCVPISNHLYFYWYRQILGQKVEFLVSFYNNEISEKSEIFDDQFSVERPDGSNFTLKIRSTKLEDSAMYFCASRGQGDSNQPQHFGDGTRLSIL.